These T cell receptor beta chains were read from a single sample in a study of T cell responses to AZD1222 COVID-19 vaccine. Measured with immunoSEQ multiplex PCR; TCRdb has only the in-frame clones, and not every one. The sample has roughly 170,000 clones; 90% to 95% are singletons. The sample consisted of peripheral blood, taken 28 days after the second AZD1222 dose. These receptors came from an adult who received the AZD1222 COVID-19 vaccine. Each CDR3 is given with its conserved first and last residue.

CDR3 protein: CASSLALANTEAFF
V gene: TRBV7-2
J gene: TRBJ1-1

CDR3 protein: CASSLDILAGALNEQFF
V gene: TRBV5-1
J gene: TRBJ2-1

CDR3 protein: CASSPAISYEQYF
V gene: TRBV12-3/TRBV12-4
J gene: TRBJ2-7

CDR3 protein: CASSQTGTGNTGELFF
V gene: TRBV4-1
J gene: TRBJ2-2

CDR3 protein: CASSLYLRGNTEAFF
V gene: TRBV4-3
J gene: TRBJ1-1

CDR3 protein: CASREGTEAFF
V gene: TRBV5-1
J gene: TRBJ1-1

CDR3 protein: CASSLGSGAFNNEQFF
V gene: TRBV7-2
J gene: TRBJ2-1

CDR3 protein: CASSNRDRGPGEAFF
V gene: TRBV27
J gene: TRBJ1-1

CDR3 protein: CASSEWETQYF
V gene: TRBV2
J gene: TRBJ2-5

CDR3 protein: CASSYRRNNYGYTF
V gene: TRBV6-6
J gene: TRBJ1-2

CDR3 protein: CASSLEADDEAFF
V gene: TRBV7-9
J gene: TRBJ1-1

CDR3 protein: CASSTRQGSRQPQHF
V gene: TRBV7-2
J gene: TRBJ1-5

CDR3 protein: CASSLAGTGANIQYF
V gene: TRBV5-1
J gene: TRBJ2-4

CDR3 protein: CASSLAVGEQYF
V gene: TRBV7-2
J gene: TRBJ2-7

CDR3 protein: CASSYRTGDYNEQFF
V gene: TRBV5-1
J gene: TRBJ2-1

CDR3 protein: CASSLGQQGEKGTEAFF
V gene: TRBV13
J gene: TRBJ1-1

CDR3 protein: CASSPWTGKDSPLHF
V gene: TRBV18
J gene: TRBJ1-6

CDR3 protein: CASTTSGSIYNEQFF
V gene: TRBV5-1
J gene: TRBJ2-1

CDR3 protein: CASSFNIQYEQYF
V gene: TRBV6-5
J gene: TRBJ2-7

CDR3 protein: CASSLGLNNYGYTF
V gene: TRBV7-9
J gene: TRBJ1-2

CDR3 protein: CASSVDSQQPQHF
V gene: TRBV27
J gene: TRBJ1-5

CDR3 protein: CASSISQGSRGNTIYF
V gene: TRBV19
J gene: TRBJ1-3

CDR3 protein: CASRRGHWSYEQYF
V gene: TRBV28
J gene: TRBJ2-7

CDR3 protein: CARSFGTPLKRGGQETQYF
V gene: TRBV5-3
J gene: TRBJ2-5

CDR3 protein: CASSYPTSGGYNEQFF
V gene: TRBV6-2/TRBV6-3
J gene: TRBJ2-1

CDR3 protein: CASSPLRDSMNTEAFF
V gene: TRBV6-2/TRBV6-3
J gene: TRBJ1-1

CDR3 protein: CASSLLTGWGETQYF
V gene: TRBV5-5
J gene: TRBJ2-5

CDR3 protein: CASSQVGGFGANVLTF
V gene: TRBV4-3
J gene: TRBJ2-6

CDR3 protein: CAIARGARTGEQYF
V gene: TRBV10-3
J gene: TRBJ2-7

CDR3 protein: CASSLDPGSPLHF
V gene: TRBV11-3
J gene: TRBJ1-6

CDR3 protein: CASSQKVTAGTSDTEAFF
V gene: TRBV4-1
J gene: TRBJ1-1

CDR3 protein: CASSIDEAGQETQYF
V gene: TRBV19
J gene: TRBJ2-5

CDR3 protein: CASSSGTGSYEQYF
V gene: TRBV5-1
J gene: TRBJ2-7

CDR3 protein: CASSFGQGGGNTIYF
V gene: TRBV2
J gene: TRBJ1-3

CDR3 protein: CASSVAGAGPGTEAFF
V gene: TRBV9
J gene: TRBJ1-1

CDR3 protein: CAIKRGLDSPLHF
V gene: TRBV10-3
J gene: TRBJ1-6

CDR3 protein: CASSVGPSNLFSTDTQYF
V gene: TRBV2
J gene: TRBJ2-3

CDR3 protein: CASSLVRGAYGYTF
V gene: TRBV11-3
J gene: TRBJ1-2

CDR3 protein: CASSSFFRKTGTNEKLFF
V gene: TRBV7-8
J gene: TRBJ1-4

CDR3 protein: CSASQRTGDVETQYF
V gene: TRBV20-1
J gene: TRBJ2-5

CDR3 protein: CASNTGLAGDNEQFF
V gene: TRBV28
J gene: TRBJ2-1

CDR3 protein: CSVEWGGLHTEAFF
V gene: TRBV29-1
J gene: TRBJ1-1

CDR3 protein: CASSQLPGHEQYF
V gene: TRBV14
J gene: TRBJ2-7